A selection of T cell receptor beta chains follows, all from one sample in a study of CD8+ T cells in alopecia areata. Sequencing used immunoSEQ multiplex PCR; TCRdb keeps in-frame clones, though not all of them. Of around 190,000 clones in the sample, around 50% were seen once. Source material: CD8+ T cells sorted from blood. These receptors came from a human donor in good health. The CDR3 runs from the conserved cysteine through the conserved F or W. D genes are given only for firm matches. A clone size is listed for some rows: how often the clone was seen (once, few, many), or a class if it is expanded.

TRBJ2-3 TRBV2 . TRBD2 CASSDSGGTTDTQYF TGTGCCAGCAGTGACAGCGGGGGAACCACAGATACGCAGTATTTT
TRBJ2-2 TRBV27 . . CASSLSTRELFF TGTGCCAGCAGTTTATCGACCAGGGAGCTGTTTTTT
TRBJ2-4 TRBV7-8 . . CASSFGNIQYF TGTGCCAGCAGCTTTGGGAACATTCAGTACTTC
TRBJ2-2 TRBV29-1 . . CSVEDPRGALPGELFF TGCAGCGTTGAAGATCCTCGGGGGGCCCTGCCCGGGGAGCTGTTTTTT
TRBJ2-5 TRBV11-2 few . CASSPRDSETQYF TGTGCCAGCAGCCCAAGAGACTCAGAGACCCAGTACTTC
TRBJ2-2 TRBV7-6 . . CASSLPGTGNTGELFF TGTGCCAGCAGCTTACCAGGAACAGGGAACACCGGGGAGCTGTTTTTT
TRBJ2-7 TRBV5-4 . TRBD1 CASGTGRGYEQYF TGTGCCAGTGGGACAGGGAGAGGCTACGAGCAGTACTTC
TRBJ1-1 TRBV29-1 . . CSAQKPPEAFF TGCAGCGCACAGAAGCCACCTGAAGCTTTCTTT
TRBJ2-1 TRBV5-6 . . CASSLGWDGYNEQFF TGTGCCAGCAGCTTAGGTTGGGACGGTTACAATGAGCAGTTCTTC
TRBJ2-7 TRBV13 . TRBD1 CASSSTGVYEQYF TGTGCCAGCAGCTCTACAGGGGTCTACGAGCAGTACTTC
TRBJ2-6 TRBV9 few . CASTLSSGANVLTF TGTGCCAGCACCTTGAGCTCTGGGGCCAACGTCCTGACTTTC
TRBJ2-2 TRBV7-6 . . CASSLGLAGGNTGELFF TGTGCCAGCAGCTTAGGCCTGGCAGGAGGGAACACCGGGGAGCTGTTTTTT
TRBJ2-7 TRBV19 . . CASSMTGGDEQYF TGTGCCAGTAGTATGACGGGCGGGGACGAGCAGTACTTC
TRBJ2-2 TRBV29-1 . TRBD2 CSVEKGLAGGMNTGELFF TGCAGCGTTGAGAAGGGACTAGCGGGGGGAATGAACACCGGGGAGCTGTTTTTT
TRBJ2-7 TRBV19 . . CASSNGASYEQYF TGTGCCAGTAGTAACGGGGCGTCTTACGAGCAGTACTTC
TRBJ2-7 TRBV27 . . CASREWGSYEQYF TGTGCCAGCAGGGAGTGGGGATCCTACGAGCAGTACTTC
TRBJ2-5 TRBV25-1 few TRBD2 CASSEYGSGGKTQYF TGTGCCAGCAGTGAATACGGTAGCGGGGGTAAGACCCAGTACTTC
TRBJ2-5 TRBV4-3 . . CASSFLGWETQYF TGCGCCAGCAGCTTTCTAGGATGGGAGACCCAGTACTTC
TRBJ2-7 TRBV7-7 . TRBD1 CASSLGQGAAYEQYF TGTGCCAGCAGCTTAGGCCAGGGGGCGGCCTACGAGCAGTACTTC
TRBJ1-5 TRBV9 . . CASSASNGQPQHF TGTGCCAGCAGCGCTTCCAATGGTCAGCCCCAGCATTTT
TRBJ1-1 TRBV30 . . CAWSGQDNTEAFF TGTGCCTGGAGTGGACAGGACAACACTGAAGCTTTCTTT
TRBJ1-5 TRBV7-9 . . CASSPAGGNQPQHF TGTGCCAGCAGCCCAGCAGGGGGCAATCAGCCCCAGCATTTT
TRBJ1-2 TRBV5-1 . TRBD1 CASSLAGQDYGYTF TGCGCCAGCAGCTTGGCGGGACAGGACTATGGCTACACCTTC
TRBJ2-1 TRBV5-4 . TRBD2 CASKLLGGAAQFF TGTGCCTCTAAACTCCTCGGGGGGGCAGCGCAGTTCTTC
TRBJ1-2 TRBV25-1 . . CASTEGSTWDYGYTF TGTGCCAGCACCGAAGGCTCGACGTGGGACTATGGCTACACCTTC
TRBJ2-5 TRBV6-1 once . CASSEPVWETQYF TGTGCCAGCAGTGAACCCGTGTGGGAGACCCAGTACTTC
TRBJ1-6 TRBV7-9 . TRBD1 CASSLGQGAGSPLHF TGTGCCAGCAGCTTAGGTCAGGGGGCAGGTTCACCCCTCCACTTT
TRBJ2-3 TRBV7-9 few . CASSSWRGSTDTQYF TGTGCCAGCAGCTCTTGGCGGGGTAGCACAGATACGCAGTATTTT
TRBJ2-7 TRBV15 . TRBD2 CATSREIRTSGSYEQYF TGTGCCACCAGCAGAGAGATCCGTACTAGCGGGAGCTACGAGCAGTACTTC
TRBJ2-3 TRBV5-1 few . CASNAGLNQYF TGCGCCAGCAACGCGGGATTAAATCAGTATTTT
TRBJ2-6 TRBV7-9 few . CASNGLTPSGANVLTF TGTGCCAGCAACGGACTCACGCCCTCTGGGGCCAACGTCCTGACTTTC
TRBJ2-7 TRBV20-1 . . CSARDGREQYF TGCAGTGCTAGAGATGGGCGGGAGCAGTACTTC
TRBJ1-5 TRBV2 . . CASSEAGGVSQPQHF TGTGCCAGCAGTGAAGCAGGGGGTGTATCTCAGCCCCAGCATTTT
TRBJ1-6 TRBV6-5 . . CASSSGVNSPLHF TGTGCCAGCAGTTCAGGGGTCAATTCACCCCTCCACTTT
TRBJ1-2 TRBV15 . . CATSRGNQVVQGYTF TGTGCCACCAGCAGAGGAAATCAAGTGGTGCAGGGCTACACCTTC
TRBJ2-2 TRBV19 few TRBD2 CASSIQRGNGELFF TGTGCCAGTAGTATCCAGCGGGGGAACGGGGAGCTGTTTTTT
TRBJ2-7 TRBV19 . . CASSSYGTYEQYF TGTGCCAGTAGTTCTTATGGGACCTACGAGCAGTACTTC
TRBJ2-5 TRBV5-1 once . CASSLGGIQETQYF TGCGCCAGCAGCTTGGGAGGCATCCAAGAGACCCAGTACTTC
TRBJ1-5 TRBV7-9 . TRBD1 CASGTGDQPQHF TGTGCCAGTGGGACAGGGGATCAGCCCCAGCATTTT
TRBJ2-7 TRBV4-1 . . CASSKTGMTYEQYF TGCGCCAGCAGCAAGACAGGTATGACCTACGAGCAGTACTTC
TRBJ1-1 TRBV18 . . CASYQETEAFF TGTGCCAGCTACCAGGAGACTGAAGCTTTCTTT
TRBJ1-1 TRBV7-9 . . CASSQGGTEAFF TGTGCCAGCAGCCAAGGGGGCACTGAAGCTTTCTTT
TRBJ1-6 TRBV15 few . CATSRDGPNSPLHF TGTGCCACCAGCAGAGATGGCCCGAATTCACCCCTCCACTTT
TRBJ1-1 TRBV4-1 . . CASSRVLLKKNTEAFF TGCGCCAGCAGCCGTGTCCTTCTGAAAAAAAACACTGAAGCTTTCTTT
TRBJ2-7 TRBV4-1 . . CASSPAQGAYEQYF TGCGCCAGCAGCCCGGCCCAAGGGGCTTACGAGCAGTACTTC
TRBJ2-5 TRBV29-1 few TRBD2 CSAIKLAGVQETQYF TGCAGCGCTATTAAACTAGCGGGGGTCCAAGAGACCCAGTACTTC
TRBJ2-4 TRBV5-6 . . CASSLGVAKNIQYF TGTGCCAGCAGTCTGGGGGTAGCCAAAAACATTCAGTACTTC
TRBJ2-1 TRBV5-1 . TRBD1 CASSLPGGVNEQFF TGCGCCAGCAGCTTGCCAGGGGGTGTAAATGAGCAGTTCTTC
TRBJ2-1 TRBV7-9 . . CASSLSGSHEQFF TGTGCCAGCAGCTTATCGGGGAGCCATGAGCAGTTCTTC
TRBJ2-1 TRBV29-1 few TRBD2 CSVGLAGRLSYNEQFF TGCAGCGTAGGACTAGCGGGGAGGCTTTCCTACAATGAGCAGTTCTTC
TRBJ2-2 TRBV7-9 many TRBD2 CAGTGERGTNTGELFF TGTGCCGGTACCGGGGAGCGGGGGACTAACACCGGGGAGCTGTTTTTT
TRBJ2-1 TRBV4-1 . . CASSQERASINEQFF TGCGCCAGCAGCCAAGAAAGAGCTAGTATCAATGAGCAGTTCTTC
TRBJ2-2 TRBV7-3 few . CASSVALAGELFF TGTGCCAGCTCTGTGGCGTTGGCTGGGGAGCTGTTTTTT
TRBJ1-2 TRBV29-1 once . CSVVDPRGGYTF TGCAGCGTTGTCGACCCTAGGGGCGGCTACACCTTC